These 19 T cell receptor beta chains came from one sample sequenced in a study of cytomegalovirus exposure and HLA in healthy donors. The PCR used 60 Vbeta and 13 Jbeta primers. The table came from immunoSEQ multiplex PCR; TCRdb's copy has only in-frame clones and leaves some out. The sample yields 150,000 to 200,000 clones, 60% to 80% seen once. Sequencing used PBMCs. The receptors were sampled from a woman between 40 and 50 years old in good health and CMV-seropositive.

Turning to this clone: Other nucleotide sequences in the sample specify the same CDR3. V usage is TRBV28 and J usage is TRBJ2-7, with TRBD1 identical over 7 bases. CDR1 MDHEN and CDR2 SYDVKM come from the germline V gene. V lost 5 bases, J lost 0 bases, and 4 bases stayed unmatched. This CDR3 comprises 14 residues. CDR3 in DNA: TGTGCCAGCAGTCCGGACAGGACCTCCTACGAGCAGTACTTC. It codes for CASSPDRTSYEQYF.

This rearrangement joins TRBV29-1 to TRBJ2-2; D might be TRBD2 (6 bases). V was shortened by 7 bases and J by 6 bases, with 15 bases between the two germline ends. Per germline, CDR1 SQVTM and CDR2 ANQGSEA. CDR3 size: 13 residues. The CDR3 sequence: CSARRGSSGELFF. CDR3 in DNA: TGCAGCGCCCGGCGGGGAAGTTCCGGGGAGCTGTTTTTT.

The chain recombines TRBV19 with TRBJ1-6, with 7 nucleotides matching TRBD1. Trimming took 5 bases from V and 7 from J; bases not matched to a gene: 2. CDR3 size: 13 residues. Per germline, CDR1 LNHDA and CDR2 SQIVND (reference sequence). CDR3 residues: CASSWDSNSPLHF. The DNA for the CDR3 is TGTGCCAGTAGTTGGGACAGCAATTCACCCCTCCACTTT.

V gene TRBV21-1 combines with J gene TRBJ2-3; TRBD2 reflects the table's D call only, with no check against the DNA. TRBV21-1 is a known pseudogene. This CDR3 is built from 20 residues. The CDR3 coding sequence is TGTGCCAGCAGCAAAGTGATTGTTCGGACTAGCGGGAGGGGCTTGGGTACGCAGTATTTT. As protein: CASSKVIVRTSGRGLGTQYF.

The CDR3 DNA sequence: TGTGCCAGCAGTTTATGGGCGAGGGGGCCGCGGGAAAAACTGTTTTTT. Translation gives CASSLWARGPREKLFF. V usage is TRBV28 and J usage is TRBJ1-4; 7 bases map to TRBD1. V lost 0 bases, J lost 8 bases, and 9 bases stayed unmatched. This CDR3 has 16 amino acids. The germline gives CDR1 MDHEN, CDR2 SYDVKM.

With respect to this clone: Other DNA sequences in this sample translate to the same CDR3. The chain employs TRBV5-4 and TRBJ2-3, with D tentatively TRBD1 (6 bases). Germline-derived CDR1 and CDR2 are SGHNT and YYREEE (reference sequence). The CDR3 contains 13 residues. V lost 3 bases to trimming and J lost 4 bases, with 9 bases between them. The CDR3, as DNA: TGTGCCAGCAGCTCAACAGGGTCAGATACGCAGTATTTT. Protein sequence: CASSSTGSDTQYF.

J is TRBJ1-2 and V is TRBV30; 12 nucleotides line up with TRBD1. Per the germline V gene, CDR1 is GTSNPN and CDR2 is SVGIG (reference sequence). CDR3 length equals 12 residues. V shed 8 bases and J 9 bases; nucleotides not matched to a gene: 7. Here the CDR3 DNA reads TGTGCCACGGGACAGGGGGCAGGGAGCTACACCTTC. Amino acids: CATGQGAGSYTF.

The sample holds a few counts of this clone. Other DNA sequences in this sample translate to the same CDR3. The CDR3 sequence is CASSLGGRETQYF. CDR3 nucleotides: TGTGCCAGCAGCTTAGGAGGGAGGGAGACCCAGTACTTC. The chain combines TRBV7-2 with TRBJ2-5, with D possibly being TRBD2 (6 bases). This CDR3 spans 13 amino acids. The germline V and J ends were trimmed by 1 base and 5 bases, with 8 bases remaining between them. The germline gives CDR1 SGHTA, CDR2 FQGNSA.

A single count supports this clone. The V call is TRBV7-8, the J call TRBJ2-1; D gene uncertain. CDR3 size: 17 residues. Per germline, CDR1 SGHVS and CDR2 FQNEAQ. V was trimmed by 5 bases and J by 0 bases, leaving 17 bases between them. Here the CDR3 reads CASSRSFDSSSYNEQFF. The CDR3 nucleotides are TGTGCCAGCAGCCGTTCTTTTGACTCTAGCTCCTACAATGAGCAGTTCTTC.

There are a few counts of this clone. V gene TRBV5-1 combines with J gene TRBJ2-3; unclear D gene. In germline, CDR1 is SGHRS, CDR2 YFSETQ. The CDR3 runs to 12 residues. The V end was cut by 2 bases, the J end by 6 bases, with 7 bases between. CDR3 residues: CASSLAEDTQYF. The CDR3 DNA reads as TGCGCCAGCAGCTTAGCCGAGGATACGCAGTATTTT.

This chain connects TRBV18 to TRBJ1-1; D may be TRBD1 (5 bases). CDR3 length: 16 amino acids. CDR1 is KGHSH and CDR2 is LQKENI in the germline V gene. The ends were cut back, 3 bases at V and 7 bases at J, with 21 bases in the middle. The CDR3 DNA follows: TGTGCCAGCTCACCCCAGGGAGGCAAAGTAGCAGGTGAAGCTTTCTTT. Amino acids: CASSPQGGKVAGEAFF.

The chain has TRBV6-1 and TRBJ2-1; D ambiguous. V dropped 6 bases and J dropped 3 bases, with 12 bases sitting between them. CDR1 is MNHNS and CDR2 is SASEGT in the germline V gene. The CDR3 loop spans 14 amino acids. CDR3 DNA: TGTGCCAGCAGCGTAACCCTAATCTACAATGAGCAGTTCTTC. The encoded protein is CASSVTLIYNEQFF.

The chain carries TRBV28 and TRBJ1-5, with 7 nucleotides matching TRBD1. Germline V CDR1 and CDR2: MDHEN, SYDVKM. The J segment lost 3 bases and the V segment lost 6 bases, leaving 5 bases of the junction unmatched. The CDR3 is made up of 14 amino acids. The CDR3 DNA follows: TGTGCCAGCAGCGGGGGACAGACCAATCAGCCCCAGCATTTT. As protein: CASSGGQTNQPQHF.

This clone was seen a single time. The chain combines TRBV28 with TRBJ1-4; 8 bases are a match to TRBD1. The CDR3 length is 15 residues. V shed 6 bases and J 5 bases; nucleotides not matched to a gene: 8. Germline V gene lookup returns CDR1 MDHEN and CDR2 SYDVKM. The CDR3 DNA reads as TGTGCCAGCAGGCACACGACAGGGGAAAATGAAAAACTGTTTTTT. Its protein is CASRHTTGENEKLFF. Drawing the rest from reference TRBV28 and TRBJ1-4, the complete variable domain is DVKVTQSSRYLVKRTGEKVFLECVQDMDHENMFWYRQDPGLGLRLIYFSYDVKMKEKGDIPEGYSVSREKKERFSLILESASTNQTSMYLCASRHTTGENEKLFFGSGTQLSVL.

The chain links TRBV30 to TRBJ1-1; D is perhaps TRBD1 (6 bases). V gave up 7 bases and J gave up 7 bases, with 13 bases separating them. Germline CDR1 GTSNPN, CDR2 SVGIG (reference sequence). CDR3 length equals 11 residues. As DNA, the CDR3 is TGTGCCTCCGACAGGACCTTTGAAGCTTTCTTT. This encodes CASDRTFEAFF.

The rearrangement uses TRBV16 and TRBJ2-3, with 8 bases lining up with TRBD1. The junction had 9 bases not matched to a gene; V was cut back by 2 bases and J by 5 bases. The CDR3 is 16 amino acids. Germline V lookup: CDR1 KGHSY, CDR2 FQNENV. The CDR3 nucleotides read TGTGCCAGCAGCCAAGACTTAGACAGGGGAAGAGATACGCAGTATTTT. This gives the protein CASSQDLDRGRDTQYF.

This clone was seen a few times. V gene TRBV29-1 combines with J gene TRBJ1-2, with D tentatively TRBD1 (6 bases). Per germline, CDR1 SQVTM and CDR2 ANQGSEA. CDR3 size: 13 residues. V lost 5 bases to trimming and J lost 4 bases, with 14 bases between them. CDR3 DNA sequence: TGCAGCGTTATCCGGGACACCTCCTATGGCTACACCTTC. This gives the protein CSVIRDTSYGYTF.

This clone appeared a few times. The chain carries TRBV4-3 and TRBJ2-3, with 8 nucleotides matching TRBD1. Germline V lookup: CDR1 LGHNA, CDR2 YSLEER. The CDR3 consists of 15 residues. With V trimmed by 0 bases and J by 1 base, 0 bases remained unmatched. For the CDR3, the DNA is TGCGCCAGCAGCCAAGAGGGACAGGGCACAGATACGCAGTATTTT. Protein sequence: CASSQEGQGTDTQYF.

The chain couples TRBV18 to TRBJ2-5, with D tentatively TRBD1 (6 bases). Trimming left V 3 bases short and J 0 bases short, with 11 bases between. In germline, CDR1 is KGHSH, CDR2 LQKENI. The CDR3 spans 15 residues. The CDR3 is CASSPHNRDQETQYF. In nucleotides, the CDR3 is TGTGCCAGCTCACCCCACAACAGGGACCAAGAGACCCAGTACTTC. Combining the CDR3 with reference TRBV18 and TRBJ2-5 gives the whole variable domain NAGVMQNPRHLVRRRGQEARLRCSPMKGHSHVYWYRQLPEEGLKFMVYLQKENIIDESGMPKERFSAEFPKEGPSILRIQQVVRGDSAAYFCASSPHNRDQETQYFGPGTRLLVL.